In this sample, the clone carrying this T cell receptor beta chain turned up many times. What it binds is unknown. The CDR3 is 14 amino acids. V shed 3 bases and J shed 2 bases, with 11 bases lying between them. Germline values: CDR1 MNHEY, CDR2 SMNVEV (reference sequence). This sample is part of a study of T cells after yellow fever vaccination. General observations from the study: A minor fraction of clonotypes spanned both CD4 and CD8 compartments.

TCRdb processed the 5' RACE reads anew with MiXCR; each CDR3 protein has one entry. This sample carries around 63,000 distinct CDR3 sequences, approximately 7% of them seen once, and the ten largest clones take 35% to 45%. V and J are TRBV27 and TRBJ2-7; D unresolved. This receptor was obtained from a man younger than 40 who received the YFV17D yellow fever vaccine. The source material was CD8+ T cells sorted from PBMCs, sampled 15 days after the yellow fever booster vaccination. The CDR3 region has the DNA TGTGCCAGCAGTTTCCACAGTACGGCCTACGAGCAGTACTTC. Translating gives CASSFHSTAYEQYF.